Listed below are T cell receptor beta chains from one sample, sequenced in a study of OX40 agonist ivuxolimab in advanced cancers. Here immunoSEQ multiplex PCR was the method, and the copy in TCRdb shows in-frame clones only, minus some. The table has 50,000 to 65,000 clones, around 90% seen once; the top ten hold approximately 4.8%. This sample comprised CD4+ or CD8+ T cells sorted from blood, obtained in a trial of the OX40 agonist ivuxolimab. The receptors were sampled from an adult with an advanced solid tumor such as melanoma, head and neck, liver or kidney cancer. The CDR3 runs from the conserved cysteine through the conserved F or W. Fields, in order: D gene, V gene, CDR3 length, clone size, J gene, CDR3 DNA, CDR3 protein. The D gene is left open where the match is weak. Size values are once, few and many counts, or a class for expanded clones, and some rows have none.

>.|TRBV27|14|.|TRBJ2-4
TGTGCCAGCAGTCCAGACCTAGCCAAAAACATTCAGTACTTC
CASSPDLAKNIQYF
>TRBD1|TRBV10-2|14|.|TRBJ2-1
TGCGCCAGCAGGACAGGGGACACCTACAATGAGCAGTTCTTC
CASRTGDTYNEQFF
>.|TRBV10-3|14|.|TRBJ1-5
TGTGCCATCAGTTCGGGGGTCCGCAATCAGCCCCAGCATTTT
CAISSGVRNQPQHF
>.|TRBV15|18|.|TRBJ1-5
TGTGCCACCAGCAGAGATGGGCCGGGGCAGGGGTCTTCACGGCCCCAGCATTTT
CATSRDGPGQGSSRPQHF
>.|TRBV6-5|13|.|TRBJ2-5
TGTGCCAGCAGTCGGGACTTCCAAGAGACCCAGTACTTC
CASSRDFQETQYF
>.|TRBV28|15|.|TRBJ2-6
TGTGCCAGCTACAGTGGCTTCTCTGGGGCCAACGTCCTGACTTTC
CASYSGFSGANVLTF
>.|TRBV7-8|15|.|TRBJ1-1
TGTGCCAGCAGCCCCGGACATGGATACGCCACTGAAGCTTTCTTT
CASSPGHGYATEAFF
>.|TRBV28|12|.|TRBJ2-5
TGTGCCAGCACCTCCAGGACAGAGACCCAGTACTTC
CASTSRTETQYF
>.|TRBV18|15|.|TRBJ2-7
TGTGCCAGCTCACCAACGAGCCAGAATTTCTACGAGCAGTACTTC
CASSPTSQNFYEQYF
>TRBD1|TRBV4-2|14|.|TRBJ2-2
TGTGCCAGCCGGAGACAGGGAGACACCGGGGAGCTGTTTTTT
CASRRQGDTGELFF
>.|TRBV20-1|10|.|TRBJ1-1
TGCAGTGCTTACGGGGTTGAAGCTTTCTTT
CSAYGVEAFF
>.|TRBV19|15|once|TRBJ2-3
TGTGCCAGTAGTATAGGAGGGAGAGCGACAGATACGCAGTATTTT
CASSIGGRATDTQYF
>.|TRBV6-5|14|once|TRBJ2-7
TGTGCCAGCAGTTATGGGAACTTCAACAACGAGCAGTACTTC
CASSYGNFNNEQYF
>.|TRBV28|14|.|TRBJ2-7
TGTGCAGCAGTCCAGATATTGGAAGCCTACGAGCAGTACTTC
CAAVQILEAYEQYF
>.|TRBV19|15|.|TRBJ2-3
TGTGCCAGTAGCCACAGAGTTACTCTCACAGATACGCAGTATTTT
CASSHRVTLTDTQYF
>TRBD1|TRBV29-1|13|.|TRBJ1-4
TGCAGCGCGAGACAGGGGCCGAATGAAAAACTGTTTTTT
CSARQGPNEKLFF
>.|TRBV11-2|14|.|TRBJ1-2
TGTGCCAGCAGCTTAAATCAGGGGAACTATGGCTACACCTTC
CASSLNQGNYGYTF
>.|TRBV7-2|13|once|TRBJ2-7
TGTGCCAGCAGCTTAGGGGGTGGCTACGAGCAGTACTTC
CASSLGGGYEQYF
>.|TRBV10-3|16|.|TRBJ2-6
TGTGCCATCAGTGAGACCAGGGTAGCAGGGGCCAACGTCCTGACTTTC
CAISETRVAGANVLTF
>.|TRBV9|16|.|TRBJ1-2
TGTGCCAGCAGCCCTCTTATGGGGGGGGGTAACTATGGCTACACCTTC
CASSPLMGGGNYGYTF
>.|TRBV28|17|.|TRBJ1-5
TGTGCCAGCAGTTTTGAAATAAGAGGGGACCGAAATCAGCCCCAGCATTTT
CASSFEIRGDRNQPQHF
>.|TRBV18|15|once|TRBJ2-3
TGTGCCAGCTCACGGGACACCATTAGCACAGATACGCAGTATTTT
CASSRDTISTDTQYF
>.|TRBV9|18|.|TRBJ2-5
TGTGCCAGCAGCGTATCGGCAGGGGCGCAAGGGATTCAAGAGACCCAGTACTTC
CASSVSAGAQGIQETQYF
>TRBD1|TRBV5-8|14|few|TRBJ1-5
TGTGCCAGCAGCCTTGACAGGGGCAATCAGCCCCAGCATTTT
CASSLDRGNQPQHF
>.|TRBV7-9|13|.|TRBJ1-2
TGTGCCAGCAGCTTATTGGGGTTCGATGGCTACACCTTC
CASSLLGFDGYTF
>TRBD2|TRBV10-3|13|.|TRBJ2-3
TGTGCCATTCGCGGGGGACGCACAGATACGCAGTATTTT
CAIRGGRTDTQYF
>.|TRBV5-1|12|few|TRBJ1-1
TGCGCCAGCACAGGGTCGGGGGCTGAAGCTTTCTTT
CASTGSGAEAFF
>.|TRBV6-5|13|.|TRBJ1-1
TGTGCCAGCAAGTCTTTGGTGAACACTGAAGCTTTCTTT
CASKSLVNTEAFF
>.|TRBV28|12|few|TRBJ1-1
TGTGCCAGCACCCAAGGCAGAGCTGAAGCTTTCTTT
CASTQGRAEAFF
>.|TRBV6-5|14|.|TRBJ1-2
TGTGCCAGCAGTTACTCGGCCAGTAACTATGGCTACACCTTC
CASSYSASNYGYTF
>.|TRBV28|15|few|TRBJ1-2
TGTGCCAGCAGTTTATGGACGACAGCCCTGGATGGCTACACCTTC
CASSLWTTALDGYTF
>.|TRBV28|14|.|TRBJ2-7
TGTGCCAGCAGTTTATCGGGTAGGGTAGCCGAGCAGTACTTC
CASSLSGRVAEQYF
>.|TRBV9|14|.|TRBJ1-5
TGTGCCAGCAGCTTCGGATCCAGCAATCAGCCCCAGCATTTT
CASSFGSSNQPQHF
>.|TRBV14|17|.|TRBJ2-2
TGTGCCAGCAGCCACGTCAAGGGGCTGAGGGGCACCGGGGAGCTGTTTTTT
CASSHVKGLRGTGELFF
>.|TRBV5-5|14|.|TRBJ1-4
TGTGCCAGCAGCCCGATACAGGATTCGGAAAAACTGTTTTTT
CASSPIQDSEKLFF
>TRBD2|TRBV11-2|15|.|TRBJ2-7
TGTGCCAGCAGCCCCGCGGGCGGGAGAGTTTACGAGCAGTACTTC
CASSPAGGRVYEQYF
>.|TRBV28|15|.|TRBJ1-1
TGTGCCAGCAGTTTCCCACTCGGCCCGGGAACTGAAGCTTTCTTT
CASSFPLGPGTEAFF
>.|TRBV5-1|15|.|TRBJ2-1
TGCGCCAGCAGCCCCGCGGTGACCTCCTACAATGAGCAGTTCTTC
CASSPAVTSYNEQFF
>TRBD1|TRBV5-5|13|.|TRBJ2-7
TGTGCCAGCAGCCAGTCAACACAGGGGGAGCAGTACTTC
CASSQSTQGEQYF
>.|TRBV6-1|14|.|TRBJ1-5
TGTGCCAGCAAGGACACAAATAGCAATCAGCCCCAGCATTTT
CASKDTNSNQPQHF
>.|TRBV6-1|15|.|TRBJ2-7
TGTGCCAGCAGTAATGAGCGGTGGCCGGCCTACGAGCAGTACTTC
CASSNERWPAYEQYF
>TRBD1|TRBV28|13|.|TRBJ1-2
TGTGCCAGCAGGTCAGGGGGCTTTTCTGGCTACACCTTC
CASRSGGFSGYTF
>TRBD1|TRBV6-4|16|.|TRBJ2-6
TGTGCCAGCAGTGCGGGACAGGCCTCTGGGGCCAACGTCCTGACTTTC
CASSAGQASGANVLTF
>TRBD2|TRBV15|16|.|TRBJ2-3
TGTGCCACCCTATATGGACTAGCGGATACGTCAGATACGCAGTATTTT
CATLYGLADTSDTQYF
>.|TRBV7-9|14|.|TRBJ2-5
TGTGCCAGCAGCTTAGCTGAGACAGTAGAGACCCAGTACTTC
CASSLAETVETQYF
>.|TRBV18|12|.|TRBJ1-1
TGTGCCAGCTCACTACGGGAAATGGAAGCTTTCTTT
CASSLREMEAFF
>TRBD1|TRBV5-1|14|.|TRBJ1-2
TGCGCCAGCAGCCCCACAGGGGGCGACTATGGCTACACCTTC
CASSPTGGDYGYTF
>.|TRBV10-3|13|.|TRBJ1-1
TGTGCCCTCACTCGGCTCGGGAACACTGAAGCTTTCTTT
CALTRLGNTEAFF
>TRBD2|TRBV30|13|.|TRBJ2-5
TGTGCCTGGAGTGGAAGCGGGACAGAGACCCAGTACTTC
CAWSGSGTETQYF
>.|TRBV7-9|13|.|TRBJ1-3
TGTGCCAGCAGCCCGCAGACCGGAAACACCATATATTTT
CASSPQTGNTIYF
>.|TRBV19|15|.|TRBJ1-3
TGTGCCAGTAGTATAGCCACAGGAACTGGAAACACCATATATTTT
CASSIATGTGNTIYF
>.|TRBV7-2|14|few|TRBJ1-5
TGTGCCAGCAGCTTAGAAGGGGGCAATCAGCCCCAGCATTTT
CASSLEGGNQPQHF